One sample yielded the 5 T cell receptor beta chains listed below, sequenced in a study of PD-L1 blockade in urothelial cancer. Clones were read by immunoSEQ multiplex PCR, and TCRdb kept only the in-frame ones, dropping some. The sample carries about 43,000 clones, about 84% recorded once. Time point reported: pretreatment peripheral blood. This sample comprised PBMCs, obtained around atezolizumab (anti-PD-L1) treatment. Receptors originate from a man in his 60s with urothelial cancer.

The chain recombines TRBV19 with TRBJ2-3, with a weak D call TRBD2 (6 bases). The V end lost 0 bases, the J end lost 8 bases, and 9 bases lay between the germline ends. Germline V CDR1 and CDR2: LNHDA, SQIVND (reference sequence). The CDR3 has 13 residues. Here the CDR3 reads CASSIDGGGTQYF. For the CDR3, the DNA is TGTGCCAGTAGTATAGATGGGGGAGGTACGCAGTATTTT.

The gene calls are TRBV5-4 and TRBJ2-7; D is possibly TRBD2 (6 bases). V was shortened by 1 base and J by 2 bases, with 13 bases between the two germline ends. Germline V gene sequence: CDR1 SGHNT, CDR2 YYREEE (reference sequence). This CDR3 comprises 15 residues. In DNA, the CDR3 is TGTGCCAGCAGCTTGTCCGGGACTGGGACCTACGAGCAGTACTTC. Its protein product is CASSLSGTGTYEQYF. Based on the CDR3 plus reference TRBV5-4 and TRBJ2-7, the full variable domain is ETGVTQSPTHLIKTRGQQVTLRCSSQSGHNTVSWYQQALGQGPQFIFQYYREEENGRGNFPPRFSGLQFPNYSSELNVNALELDDSALYLCASSLSGTGTYEQYFGPGTRLTVT.

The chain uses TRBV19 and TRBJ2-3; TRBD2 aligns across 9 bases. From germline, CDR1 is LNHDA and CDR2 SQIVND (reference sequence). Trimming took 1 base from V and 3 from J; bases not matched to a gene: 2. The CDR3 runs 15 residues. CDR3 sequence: CASSIASGVTDTQYF. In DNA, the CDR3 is TGTGCCAGTAGTATAGCTAGCGGGGTGACAGATACGCAGTATTTT.

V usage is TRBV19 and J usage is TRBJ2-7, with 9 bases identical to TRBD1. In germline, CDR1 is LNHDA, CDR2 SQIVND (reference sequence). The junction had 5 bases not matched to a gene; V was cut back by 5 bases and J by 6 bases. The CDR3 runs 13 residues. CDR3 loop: CASSPNRGLEQYF. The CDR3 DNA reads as TGTGCCAGTAGTCCAAACAGGGGGCTCGAGCAGTACTTC.

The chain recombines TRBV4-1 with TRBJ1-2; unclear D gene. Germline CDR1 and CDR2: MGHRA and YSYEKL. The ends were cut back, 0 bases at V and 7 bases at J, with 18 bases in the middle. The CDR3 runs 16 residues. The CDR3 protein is CASSQDGSRLNGGYTF. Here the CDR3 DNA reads TGCGCCAGCAGCCAAGATGGTTCGAGGCTGAATGGTGGCTACACCTTC.